A single count supports the clone carrying this TCR beta chain. One junction end does not reproduce the germline sequence, and a read error may be involved. This entry comes from a study of tumor and adjacent non-tumor tissue in lung cancer. Looked up from germline, CDR1 is LGHNA and CDR2 is YSLEER. The CDR3 runs to 15 residues. RNA was extracted from bulk tissue without any cell sorting. More than 3 cm separated this lung sample from the edge of the tumor. TCRbeta libraries were built with three rounds of nested PCR, modified from ARM-PCR. MiXCR, applied by TCRdb to the multiplex PCR reads, yields one record per CDR3 protein. The repertoire includes some 99,000 distinct CDR3 sequences, about 61% of them detected once, and around 20% sits in the top ten.

The rearrangement links TRBV4-3 to TRBJ2-1, with 9 bases that match TRBD1. The TCR sequence derives from a man aged 60 to 75 with non-small cell lung cancer. The sequenced sample was distant non-tumor lung tissue. This chain's CDR3 is CGSSQEGTGCNEQFF. The CDR3 coding sequence is TGCGGCAGCAGCCAAGAAGGGACAGGGTGTAATGAGCAGTTCTTC.